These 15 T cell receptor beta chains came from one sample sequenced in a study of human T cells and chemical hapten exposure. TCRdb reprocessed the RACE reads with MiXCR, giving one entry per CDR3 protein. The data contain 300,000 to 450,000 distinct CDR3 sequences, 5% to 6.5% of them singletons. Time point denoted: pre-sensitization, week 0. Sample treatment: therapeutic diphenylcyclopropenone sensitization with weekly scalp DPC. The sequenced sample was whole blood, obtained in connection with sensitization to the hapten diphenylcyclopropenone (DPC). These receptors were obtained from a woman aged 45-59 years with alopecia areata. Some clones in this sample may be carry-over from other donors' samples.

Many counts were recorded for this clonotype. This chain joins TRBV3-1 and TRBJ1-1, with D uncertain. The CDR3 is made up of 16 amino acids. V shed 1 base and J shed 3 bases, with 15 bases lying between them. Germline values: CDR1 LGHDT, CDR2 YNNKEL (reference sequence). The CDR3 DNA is TGTGCCAGCAGCCAAGGCAACCGGTGGTGGCACACTGAAGCTTTCTTT. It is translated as CASSQGNRWWHTEAFF.

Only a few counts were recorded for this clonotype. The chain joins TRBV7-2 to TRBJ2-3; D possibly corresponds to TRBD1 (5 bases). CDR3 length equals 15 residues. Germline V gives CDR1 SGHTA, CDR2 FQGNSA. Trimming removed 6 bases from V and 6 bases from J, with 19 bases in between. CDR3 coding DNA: TGTGCCAGCAGTCCCCAGCGCGCTGGGGCCGATACGCAGTATTTT. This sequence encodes CASSPQRAGADTQYF. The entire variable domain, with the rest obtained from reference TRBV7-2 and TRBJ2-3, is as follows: GAGVSQSPSNKVTEKGKDVELRCDPISGHTALYWYRQSLGQGLEFLIYFQGNSAPDKSGLPSDRFSAERTGGSVSTLTIQRTQQEDSAVYLCASSPQRAGADTQYFGPGTRLTVL.

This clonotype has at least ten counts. DNA for the CDR3: TGTGCCAGCAGCTTAAATACAGGGCTTTTCATAGGAAACATTCAGTACTTC. Translation: CASSLNTGLFIGNIQYF. The chain recombines TRBV7-8 with TRBJ2-4, with a weak D call TRBD1 (6 bases). Trimming removed 2 bases at V and 6 bases at J, with 20 bases between. Germline V gene sequence: CDR1 SGHVS, CDR2 FQNEAQ. The CDR3 extends over 17 amino acids.

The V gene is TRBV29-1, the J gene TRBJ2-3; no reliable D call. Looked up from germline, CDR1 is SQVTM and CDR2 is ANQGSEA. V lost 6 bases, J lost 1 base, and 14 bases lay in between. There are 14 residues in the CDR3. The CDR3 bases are TGCAGCGTGGACCTCCTGGCAGGCACAGATACGCAGTATTTT. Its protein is CSVDLLAGTDTQYF.

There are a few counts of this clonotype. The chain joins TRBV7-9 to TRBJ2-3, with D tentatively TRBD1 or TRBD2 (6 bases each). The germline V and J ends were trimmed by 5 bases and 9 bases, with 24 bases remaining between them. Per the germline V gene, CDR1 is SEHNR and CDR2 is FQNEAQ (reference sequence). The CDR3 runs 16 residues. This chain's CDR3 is CASSRRAGTSRGTQYF. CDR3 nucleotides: TGTGCCAGCAGCCGTCGAGCCGGGACAAGCCGGGGGACGCAGTATTTT. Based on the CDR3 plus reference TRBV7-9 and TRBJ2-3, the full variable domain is DTGVSQNPRHKITKRGQNVTFRCDPISEHNRLYWYRQTLGQGPEFLTYFQNEAQLEKSRLLSDRFSAERPKGSFSTLEIQRTEQGDSAMYLCASSRRAGTSRGTQYFGPGTRLTVL.

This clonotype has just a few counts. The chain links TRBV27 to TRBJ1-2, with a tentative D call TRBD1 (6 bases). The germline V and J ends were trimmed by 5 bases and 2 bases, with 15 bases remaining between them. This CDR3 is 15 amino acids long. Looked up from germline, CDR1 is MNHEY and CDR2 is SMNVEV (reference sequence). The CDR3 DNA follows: TGTGCCAGCAGTCCCCGGAACAGGGTAAACTATGGCTACACCTTC. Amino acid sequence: CASSPRNRVNYGYTF.

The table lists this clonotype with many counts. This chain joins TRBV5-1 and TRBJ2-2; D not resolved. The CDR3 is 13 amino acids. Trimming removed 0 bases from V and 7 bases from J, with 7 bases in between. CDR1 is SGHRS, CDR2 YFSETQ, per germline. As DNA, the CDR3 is TGCGCCAGCAGCTTGGCCATGAACGGGGAGCTGTTTTTT. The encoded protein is CASSLAMNGELFF.

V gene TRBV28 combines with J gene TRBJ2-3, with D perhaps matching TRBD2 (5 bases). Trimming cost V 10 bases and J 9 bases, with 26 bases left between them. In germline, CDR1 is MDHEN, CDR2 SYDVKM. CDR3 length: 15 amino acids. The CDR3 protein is CAISPGRALPRTQYF. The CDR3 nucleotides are TGTGCCATCTCTCCTGGGCGGGCTCTTCCAAGAACGCAGTATTTT.

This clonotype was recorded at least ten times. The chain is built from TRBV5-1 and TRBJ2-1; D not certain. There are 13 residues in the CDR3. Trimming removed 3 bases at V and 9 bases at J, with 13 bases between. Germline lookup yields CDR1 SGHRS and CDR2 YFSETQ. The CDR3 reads CASSWGGAAEQFF. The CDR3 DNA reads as TGCGCCAGCAGCTGGGGTGGTGCCGCTGAGCAGTTCTTC.

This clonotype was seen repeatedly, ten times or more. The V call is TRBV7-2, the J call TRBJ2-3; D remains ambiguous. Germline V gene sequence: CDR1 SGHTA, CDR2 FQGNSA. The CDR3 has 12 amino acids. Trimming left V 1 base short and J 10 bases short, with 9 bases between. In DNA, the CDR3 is TGTGCCAGCAGCTTAGATAATAGGCCGCAGTATTTT. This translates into CASSLDNRPQYF.

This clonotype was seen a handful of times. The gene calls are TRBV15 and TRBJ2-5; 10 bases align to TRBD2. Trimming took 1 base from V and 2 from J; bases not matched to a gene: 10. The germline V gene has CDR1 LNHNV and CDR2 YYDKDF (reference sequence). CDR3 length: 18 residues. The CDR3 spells CATSRGGLAGGPQETQYF. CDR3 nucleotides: TGTGCCACCAGCAGAGGGGGATTAGCGGGAGGACCTCAAGAGACCCAGTACTTC.

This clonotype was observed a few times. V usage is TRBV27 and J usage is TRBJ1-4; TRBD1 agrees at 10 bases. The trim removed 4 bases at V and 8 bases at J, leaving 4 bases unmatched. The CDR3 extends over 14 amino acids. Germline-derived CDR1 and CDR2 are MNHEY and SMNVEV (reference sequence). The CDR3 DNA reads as TGTGCCAGCAGTTGGACAGGGGGGGGCGAAAAACTGTTTTTT. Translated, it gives CASSWTGGGEKLFF.

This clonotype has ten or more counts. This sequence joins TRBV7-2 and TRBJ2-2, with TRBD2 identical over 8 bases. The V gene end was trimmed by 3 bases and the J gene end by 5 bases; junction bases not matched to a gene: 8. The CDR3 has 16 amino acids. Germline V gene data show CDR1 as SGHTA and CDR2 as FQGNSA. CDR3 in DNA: TGTGCCAGCAGCTTTAAAAGCGGGAGAGTGACCGGGGAGCTGTTTTTT. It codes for CASSFKSGRVTGELFF.

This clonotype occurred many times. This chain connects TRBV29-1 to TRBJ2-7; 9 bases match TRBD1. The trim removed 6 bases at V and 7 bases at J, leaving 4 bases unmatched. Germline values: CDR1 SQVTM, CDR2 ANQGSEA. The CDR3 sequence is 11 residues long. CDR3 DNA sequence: TGCAGCGTGTACAGGGGGCAAGAGCAGTACTTC. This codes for CSVYRGQEQYF.

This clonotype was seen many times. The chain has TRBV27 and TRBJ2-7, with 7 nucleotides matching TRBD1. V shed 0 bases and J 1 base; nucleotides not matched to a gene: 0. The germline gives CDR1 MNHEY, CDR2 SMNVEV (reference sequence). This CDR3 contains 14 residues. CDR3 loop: CASSLSGQSYEQYF. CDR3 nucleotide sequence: TGTGCCAGCAGTTTATCGGGACAGTCCTACGAGCAGTACTTC.